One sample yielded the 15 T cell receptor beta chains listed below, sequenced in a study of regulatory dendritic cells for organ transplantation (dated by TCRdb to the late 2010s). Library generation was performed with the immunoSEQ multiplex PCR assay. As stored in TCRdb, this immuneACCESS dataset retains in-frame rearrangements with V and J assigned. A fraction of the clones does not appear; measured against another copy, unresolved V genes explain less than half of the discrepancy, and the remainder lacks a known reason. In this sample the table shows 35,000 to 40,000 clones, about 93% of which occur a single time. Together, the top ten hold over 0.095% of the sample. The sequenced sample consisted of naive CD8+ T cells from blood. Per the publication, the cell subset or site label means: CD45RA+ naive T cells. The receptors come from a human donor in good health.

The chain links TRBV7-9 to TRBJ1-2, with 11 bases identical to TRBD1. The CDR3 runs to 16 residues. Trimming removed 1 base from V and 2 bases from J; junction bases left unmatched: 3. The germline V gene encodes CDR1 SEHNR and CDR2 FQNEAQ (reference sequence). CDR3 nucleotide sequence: TGTGCCAGCAGCTTAGGGACAGGGGGCTCGAACTATGGCTACACCTTC. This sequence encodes CASSLGTGGSNYGYTF. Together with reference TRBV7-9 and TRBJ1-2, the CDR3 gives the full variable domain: DTGVSQNPRHKITKRGQNVTFRCDPISEHNRLYWYRQTLGQGPEFLTYFQNEAQLEKSRLLSDRFSAERPKGSFSTLEIQRTEQGDSAMYLCASSLGTGGSNYGYTFGSGTRLTVV.

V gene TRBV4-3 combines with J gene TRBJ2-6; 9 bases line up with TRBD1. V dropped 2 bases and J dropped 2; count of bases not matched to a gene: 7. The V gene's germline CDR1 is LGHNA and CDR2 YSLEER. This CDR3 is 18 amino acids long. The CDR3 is CASSQIINRGPGANVLTF. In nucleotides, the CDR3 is TGCGCCAGCAGCCAAATAATAAACAGGGGGCCTGGGGCCAACGTCCTGACTTTC.

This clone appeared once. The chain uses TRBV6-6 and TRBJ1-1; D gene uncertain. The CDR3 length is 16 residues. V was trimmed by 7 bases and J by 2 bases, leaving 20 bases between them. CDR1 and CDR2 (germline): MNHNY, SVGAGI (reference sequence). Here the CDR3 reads CASTQKSPALNTEAFF. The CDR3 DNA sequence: TGTGCCAGCACCCAAAAATCCCCGGCCTTAAACACTGAAGCTTTCTTT.

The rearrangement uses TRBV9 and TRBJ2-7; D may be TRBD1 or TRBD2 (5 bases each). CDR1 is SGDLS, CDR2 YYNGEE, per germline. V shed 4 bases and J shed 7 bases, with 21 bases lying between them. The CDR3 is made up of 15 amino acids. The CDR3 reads CASSSFGQGPQEQYF. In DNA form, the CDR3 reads TGTGCCAGCAGCTCCTTCGGGCAGGGACCTCAGGAGCAGTACTTC.

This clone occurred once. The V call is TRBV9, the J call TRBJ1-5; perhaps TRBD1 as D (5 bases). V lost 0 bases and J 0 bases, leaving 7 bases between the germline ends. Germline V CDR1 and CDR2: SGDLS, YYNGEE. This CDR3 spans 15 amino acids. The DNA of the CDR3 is TGTGCCAGCAGCGTAGGGGGGATTAGCAATCAGCCCCAGCATTTT. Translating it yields CASSVGGISNQPQHF.

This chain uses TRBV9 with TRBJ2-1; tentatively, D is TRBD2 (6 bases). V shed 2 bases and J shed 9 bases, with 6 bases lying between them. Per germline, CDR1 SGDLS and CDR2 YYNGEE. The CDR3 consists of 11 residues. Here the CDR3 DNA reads TGTGCCAGCAGCGTCGGGGGTGAGCAGTTCTTC. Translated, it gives CASSVGGEQFF.

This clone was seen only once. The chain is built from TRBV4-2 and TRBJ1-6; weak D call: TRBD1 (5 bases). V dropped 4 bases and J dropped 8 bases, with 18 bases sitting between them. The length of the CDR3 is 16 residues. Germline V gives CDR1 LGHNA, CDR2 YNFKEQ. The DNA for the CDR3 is TGTGCCAGCAGCCCACCAATGGCAGGGAAGGATTCACCCCTCCACTTT. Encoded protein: CASSPPMAGKDSPLHF.

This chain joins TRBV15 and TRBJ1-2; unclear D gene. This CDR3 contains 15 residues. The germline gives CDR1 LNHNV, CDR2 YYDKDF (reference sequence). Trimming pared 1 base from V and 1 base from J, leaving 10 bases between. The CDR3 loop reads CATSRVRRDNYGYTF. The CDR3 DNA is TGTGCCACCAGCAGAGTCCGGAGGGATAACTATGGCTACACCTTC. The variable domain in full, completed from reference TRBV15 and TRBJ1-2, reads DAMVIQNPRYQVTQFGKPVTLSCSQTLNHNVMYWYQQKSSQAPKLLFHYYDKDFNNEADTPDNFQSRRPNTSFCFLDIRSPGLGDTAMYLCATSRVRRDNYGYTFGSGTRLTVV.

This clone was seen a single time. The CDR3 coding sequence is TGTGCCAGCAGCGGAGATGTAGGTGGGTACGAGCAGTACTTC. Residues: CASSGDVGGYEQYF. The chain has TRBV9 and TRBJ2-7, with unresolved D. V lost 3 bases and J lost 4, with 14 bases in between. This CDR3 is built from 14 residues. Germline CDR1 reads SGDLS; CDR2 reads YYNGEE.

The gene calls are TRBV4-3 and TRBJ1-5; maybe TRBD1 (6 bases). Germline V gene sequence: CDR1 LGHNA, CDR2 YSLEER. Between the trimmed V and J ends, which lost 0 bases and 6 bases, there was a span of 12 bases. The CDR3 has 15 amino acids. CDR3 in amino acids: CASSQDRGGSQPQHF. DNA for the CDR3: TGCGCCAGCAGCCAAGATCGAGGGGGAAGTCAGCCCCAGCATTTT.

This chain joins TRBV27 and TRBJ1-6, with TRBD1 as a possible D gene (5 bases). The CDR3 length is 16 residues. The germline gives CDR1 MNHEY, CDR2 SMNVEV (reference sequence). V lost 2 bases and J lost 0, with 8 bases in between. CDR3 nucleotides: TGTGCCAGCAGTTTAGGGACGAGCTCCTATAATTCACCCCTCCACTTT. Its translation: CASSLGTSSYNSPLHF.

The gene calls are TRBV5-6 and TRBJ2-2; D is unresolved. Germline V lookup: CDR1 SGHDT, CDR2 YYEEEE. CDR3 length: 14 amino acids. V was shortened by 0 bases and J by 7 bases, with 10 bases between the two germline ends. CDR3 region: CASSLASGFGELFF. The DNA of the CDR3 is TGTGCCAGCAGCTTGGCTAGTGGATTCGGGGAGCTGTTTTTT.

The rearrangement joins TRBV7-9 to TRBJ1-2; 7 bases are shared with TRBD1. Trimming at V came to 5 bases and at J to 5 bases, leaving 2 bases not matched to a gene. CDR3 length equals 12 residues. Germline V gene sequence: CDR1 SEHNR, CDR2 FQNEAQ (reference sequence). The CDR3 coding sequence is TGTGCCAGCAGCCGGGACAGTTATGGCTACACCTTC. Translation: CASSRDSYGYTF.

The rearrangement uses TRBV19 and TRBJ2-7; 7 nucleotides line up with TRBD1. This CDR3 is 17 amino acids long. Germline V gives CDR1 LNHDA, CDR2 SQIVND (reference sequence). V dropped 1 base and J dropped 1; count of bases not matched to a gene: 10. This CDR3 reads CASSIGRQLQGSYEQYF. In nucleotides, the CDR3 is TGTGCCAGTAGTATAGGCCGCCAACTACAGGGGTCCTACGAGCAGTACTTC.

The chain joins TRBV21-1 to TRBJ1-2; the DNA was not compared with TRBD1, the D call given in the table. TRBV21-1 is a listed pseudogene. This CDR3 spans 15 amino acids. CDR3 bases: TGTGCCAGCAGCAAGCCCGGCAGGCCCTACTATGGCTACACCTTC. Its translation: CASSKPGRPYYGYTF.